The rows below give T cell receptor beta chains drawn from one sample of a study of CXCR3-negative and CXCR3-positive naive CD8 T cells. TCRdb reworked the 5' RACE reads into one entry per CDR3 protein, no DNA. This table lists more than 65,000 distinct CDR3 sequences. The sample taken for sequencing was naive CXCR3- CD8+ T cells from blood. The receptors were sampled from a human donor in good health. Some clones in this sample may be carry-over from other donors' samples. The CDR3 runs from the conserved cysteine through the conserved F or W. The order of the fields is V gene, CDR3 length, J gene, CDR3 protein.

v_gene: TRBV2; len: 12; j_gene: TRBJ1-1; CDR3aa: CASSSTSDEAFF
v_gene: TRBV9; len: 14; j_gene: TRBJ2-1; CDR3aa: CASSVGQSYNEQFF
v_gene: TRBV7-3; len: 15; j_gene: TRBJ2-1; CDR3aa: CASSSTAGPYNEQFF
v_gene: TRBV29-1; len: 13; j_gene: TRBJ2-2; CDR3aa: CSAGTPNTGELFF
v_gene: TRBV2; len: 13; j_gene: TRBJ2-3; CDR3aa: CASSTGRPDTQYF
v_gene: TRBV29-1; len: 13; j_gene: TRBJ2-7; CDR3aa: CSVEAASSYEQYF
v_gene: TRBV19; len: 13; j_gene: TRBJ1-2; CDR3aa: CASRRTGDYGYTF
v_gene: TRBV20-1; len: 13; j_gene: TRBJ1-1; CDR3aa: CSAPGQVDTEAFF
v_gene: TRBV12-3/TRBV12-4; len: 13; j_gene: TRBJ2-7; CDR3aa: CASSWTGGSEQYF
v_gene: TRBV29-1; len: 16; j_gene: TRBJ2-1; CDR3aa: CSVESRGGAAYNEQFF
v_gene: TRBV30; len: 13; j_gene: TRBJ1-1; CDR3aa: CAWSVLGGTEAFF
v_gene: TRBV28; len: 13; j_gene: TRBJ2-1; CDR3aa: CATGEAGVAEQFF
v_gene: TRBV28; len: 17; j_gene: TRBJ1-5; CDR3aa: CATAYRGENWVDQPQHF
v_gene: TRBV28; len: 15; j_gene: TRBJ2-5; CDR3aa: CASGLYRDRQETQYF
v_gene: TRBV5-5; len: 14; j_gene: TRBJ1-1; CDR3aa: CASSLMAGNTEAFF
v_gene: TRBV7-2; len: 13; j_gene: TRBJ1-5; CDR3aa: CASSLVGGQPQHF
v_gene: TRBV29-1; len: 15; j_gene: TRBJ2-3; CDR3aa: CSATESGSMTDTQYF
v_gene: TRBV28; len: 13; j_gene: TRBJ2-1; CDR3aa: CASSLTVNNEQFF
v_gene: TRBV28; len: 15; j_gene: TRBJ2-1; CDR3aa: CASSLGTSGYTEQFF
v_gene: TRBV7-8; len: 19; j_gene: TRBJ2-7; CDR3aa: CASSLYLVRGGAGYAEQYF
v_gene: TRBV20-1; len: 14; j_gene: TRBJ2-7; CDR3aa: CSARGGTSGSEQYF
v_gene: TRBV6-5; len: 11; j_gene: TRBJ2-1; CDR3aa: CASRRFHEQFF
v_gene: TRBV12-3/TRBV12-4; len: 17; j_gene: TRBJ1-6; CDR3aa: CASSLGRPSSYNSPLHF
v_gene: TRBV4-1; len: 15; j_gene: TRBJ1-5; CDR3aa: CASSQGIVGNQPQHF
v_gene: TRBV28; len: 16; j_gene: TRBJ2-3; CDR3aa: CASSSLSVLTTDTQYF
v_gene: TRBV4-1; len: 16; j_gene: TRBJ2-1; CDR3aa: CASSQDGAGSNNEQFF
v_gene: TRBV28; len: 14; j_gene: TRBJ1-6; CDR3aa: CASSPSAGHSPLHF
v_gene: TRBV12-3/TRBV12-4; len: 15; j_gene: TRBJ2-1; CDR3aa: CASKPDSTPYNEQFF
v_gene: TRBV5-6; len: 14; j_gene: TRBJ2-1; CDR3aa: CASSLGDRLNEQFF